These 23 T cell receptor beta chains were sequenced from one sample in a study of shared clonotypes between healthy human individuals (dated by TCRdb to the early 2020s). Libraries were made using the immunoSEQ multiplex PCR assay. TCRdb stores this immuneACCESS table with in-frame sequences only. Part of the clones is absent; in the studies checked, under half of the shortfall reflects unresolved V genes, and no reason is known for the rest. The sample data list hundreds of thousands of clones, and around 72% of these were observed just once. The ten largest make up approximately 1.8% of the sample. The sample taken for sequencing was memory CD4+ T cells sorted from blood. Read against the paper, the sample's cell subset or site label means: CD45RA-negative fraction. These receptors were collected from a woman in her 30s in good health.

The chain joins TRBV14 to TRBJ2-1; 12 bases are a match to TRBD1. V was clipped by 3 bases and J by 0 bases; unmatched bases: 18. CDR3 length equals 22 residues. Germline V gene lookup returns CDR1 SGHDN and CDR2 FVKESK. Here the CDR3 DNA reads TGTGCCAGCAGCCAGGCCGGGACAGGGGGCACTAGCGGTTTTAGCTCCTACAATGAGCAGTTCTTC. This encodes CASSQAGTGGTSGFSSYNEQFF.

The chain couples TRBV28 to TRBJ1-2; D is ambiguous. CDR3 size: 13 residues. From germline, CDR1 is MDHEN and CDR2 SYDVKM. V lost 8 bases and J lost 0, with 10 bases in between. In nucleotides, the CDR3 is TGTGCCAGCGGAACAGAACCTAACTATGGCTACACCTTC. Translating it yields CASGTEPNYGYTF.

This clone was observed many times. The chain is built from TRBV18 and TRBJ2-7; 7 nucleotides agree with TRBD1. CDR3 length: 13 residues. Germline trimming cut 6 bases from V and 7 bases from J; bases unmatched to any gene: 9. The V gene's germline CDR1 is KGHSH and CDR2 LQKENI. CDR3 region: CASSPGTAREQYF. The CDR3 DNA follows: TGTGCCAGCTCGCCCGGGACAGCGAGGGAGCAGTACTTC.

The J gene is TRBJ1-5, the V gene TRBV7-9; D is possibly TRBD1 (5 bases). V lost 1 base and J 2 bases, leaving 9 bases between the germline ends. Germline CDR1 SEHNR, CDR2 FQNEAQ (reference sequence). This CDR3 region has 15 residues. CDR3 sequence reads: CASSLGGDGNQPQHF. CDR3 in DNA: TGTGCCAGCAGCTTAGGGGGCGACGGCAATCAGCCCCAGCATTTT.

The gene calls are TRBV6-4 and TRBJ2-3, with D tentatively TRBD2 (6 bases). This CDR3 contains 19 residues. Deletions cut 5 bases from V and 4 bases from J, with 28 bases between. Germline V lookup: CDR1 MRHNA, CDR2 SNTAGT. The CDR3 bases are TGTGCCAGCAGTCCCCAACCTAGCTCTCGGCGGGGCAAGGCAGATACGCAGTATTTT. The encoded protein is CASSPQPSSRRGKADTQYF.

This chain links TRBV29-1 with TRBJ2-7; D is uncertain. The CDR3 covers 12 residues. Germline V gives CDR1 SQVTM, CDR2 ANQGSEA. V lost 2 bases and J 0 bases, leaving 5 bases between the germline ends. CDR3 DNA sequence: TGCAGCGTTGAAACTTTCTCCTACGAGCAGTACTTC. It is translated as CSVETFSYEQYF.

CDR3 loop: CASSLGDLMRQKLFF. As DNA, the CDR3 is TGTGCCAGCAGCTTAGGGGACCTTATGCGGCAAAAACTGTTTTTT. J is TRBJ1-4 and V is TRBV7-2; D possibly corresponds to TRBD1 (5 bases). There are 15 residues in the CDR3. The V gene's germline CDR1 is SGHTA and CDR2 FQGNSA. V dropped 1 base and J dropped 9 bases, with 15 bases sitting between them.

This chain uses TRBV5-1 with TRBJ1-1; D possibly corresponds to TRBD1 (6 bases). There are 13 residues in the CDR3. The germline V gene encodes CDR1 SGHRS and CDR2 YFSETQ. The V gene lost 9 bases and the J gene lost 1 base, with 13 bases spanning the gap. In DNA, the CDR3 is TGCGCCACCAGACAGGAGGCGAACACTGAAGCTTTCTTT. Its translation: CATRQEANTEAFF.

V is TRBV5-4 and J is TRBJ2-1; weak D call: TRBD1 (5 bases). The CDR3 sequence is 14 residues long. CDR1 SGHNT and CDR2 YYREEE come from the germline V gene (reference sequence). V lost 2 bases and J lost 5, with 11 bases in between. This CDR3 is CASSFQGYNNEQFF. The CDR3 DNA reads TGTGCCAGCAGCTTCCAGGGTTACAACAATGAGCAGTTCTTC.

This sequence joins TRBV11-2 and TRBJ2-5; 9 bases map to TRBD2. The J segment lost 3 bases and the V segment lost 4 bases, leaving 6 bases of the junction unmatched. CDR1 and CDR2 (germline): SGHAT, FQNNGV. The CDR3 sequence is 15 residues long. The CDR3 region is CASSYTGLAEETQYF. CDR3 sequence (DNA): TGTGCCAGCAGCTACACGGGACTAGCTGAAGAGACCCAGTACTTC. Using reference TRBV11-2 and TRBJ2-5 for the parts outside the CDR3, the full variable domain is EAGVAQSPRYKIIEKRQSVAFWCNPISGHATLYWYQQILGQGPKLLIQFQNNGVVDDSQLPKDRFSAERLKGVDSTLKIQPAKLEDSAVYLCASSYTGLAEETQYFGPGTRLLVL.

This clone was counted once. The rearrangement joins TRBV4-2 to TRBJ1-1, with D maybe TRBD1 (5 bases). Trimming took 0 bases from V and 1 from J, leaving 12 bases between them. The CDR3 spans 16 residues. Per germline, CDR1 LGHNA and CDR2 YNFKEQ. This CDR3 reads CASSQEGLDTNTEAFF. CDR3 DNA: TGTGCCAGCAGCCAAGAAGGTTTGGACACGAACACTGAAGCTTTCTTT.

This clone was observed a few times. The rearrangement links TRBV4-1 to TRBJ1-5, with D tentatively TRBD1 (5 bases). There are 16 residues in the CDR3. V lost 1 base and J lost 0, with 10 bases in between. Germline lookup yields CDR1 MGHRA and CDR2 YSYEKL. The CDR3 here is CASSQVPGNSNQPQHF. In DNA form, the CDR3 reads TGCGCCAGCAGCCAAGTACCAGGGAATAGCAATCAGCCCCAGCATTTT.

The chain combines TRBV14 with TRBJ1-2; D gene unclear. This CDR3 is 13 amino acids long. From germline, CDR1 is SGHDN and CDR2 FVKESK. Trimming stripped 1 base from V and 7 bases from J, with 10 bases between. CDR3 amino acids: CASSQVLRVGYTF. The CDR3 coding sequence is TGTGCCAGCAGCCAAGTCTTGAGGGTTGGCTACACCTTC.

V gene TRBV4-1 combines with J gene TRBJ1-5, with 8 bases identical to TRBD1. The CDR3 loop spans 18 amino acids. V was pared by 1 base and J by 5 bases, with 13 bases of the junction left unmatched. From germline, CDR1 is MGHRA and CDR2 YSYEKL. The chain's CDR3 is CASSQVKIRYRGDQPQHF. CDR3 DNA sequence: TGCGCCAGCAGCCAAGTCAAGATCAGGTACAGGGGGGATCAGCCCCAGCATTTT.

This chain links TRBV5-1 with TRBJ2-3; 14 nucleotides align to TRBD2. The CDR3 loop spans 16 amino acids. The germline V gene encodes CDR1 SGHRS and CDR2 YFSETQ. With 5 bases clipped from V and 5 bases from J, the junction kept 7 bases outside the gene matches. The CDR3 spells CASSEGLAGDGDTQYF. CDR3 nucleotides: TGCGCCAGCAGTGAGGGACTAGCGGGAGACGGAGATACGCAGTATTTT.

The V call is TRBV19, the J call TRBJ2-3; D possibly corresponds to TRBD1 (6 bases). V lost 4 bases to trimming and J lost 3 bases, with 17 bases between them. The CDR3 runs to 16 residues. The germline V gene has CDR1 LNHDA and CDR2 SQIVND (reference sequence). CDR3 sequence reads: CASSKWDTGRTDTQYF. The CDR3 region has the DNA TGTGCCAGTAGTAAGTGGGACACGGGCCGAACAGATACGCAGTATTTT.

The V call is TRBV27, the J call TRBJ1-2; 8 positions agree with TRBD1. Germline CDR1 MNHEY, CDR2 SMNVEV (reference sequence). Trimming removed 2 bases from V and 7 bases from J; junction bases left unmatched: 3. This CDR3 region has 13 residues. CDR3: CASSLAGGIGYTF. CDR3 in DNA: TGTGCCAGCAGTTTAGCAGGGGGCATTGGCTACACCTTC.

The J gene is TRBJ1-1, the V gene TRBV30; D is possibly TRBD1 (6 bases). Trimming left V 8 bases short and J 7 bases short, with 14 bases between. Germline-derived CDR1 and CDR2 are GTSNPN and SVGIG (reference sequence). CDR3 length: 11 amino acids. In DNA, the CDR3 is TGTGCCCGCAGGGGCGGTCTTGAAGCTTTCTTT. Its protein product is CARRGGLEAFF.

This rearrangement joins TRBV4-1 to TRBJ1-3; TRBD1 matches at 7 bases. The CDR3 is 17 residues long. V was clipped by 1 base and J by 0 bases; unmatched bases: 6. Germline CDR1 MGHRA, CDR2 YSYEKL. This CDR3 is CASSQGGTASSGNTIYF. DNA of the CDR3: TGCGCCAGCAGCCAAGGCGGGACAGCGAGCTCTGGAAACACCATATATTTT.

The chain links TRBV27 to TRBJ1-2; 9 bases map to TRBD1. This CDR3 has 18 amino acids. Germline-derived CDR1 and CDR2 are MNHEY and SMNVEV (reference sequence). V lost 4 bases, J lost 8 bases, and 20 bases stayed unmatched. This chain's CDR3 is CASSSHRGRDPSEGGYTF. The DNA for the CDR3 is TGTGCCAGCAGTTCCCACAGGGGGCGGGACCCCTCGGAGGGGGGCTACACCTTC.

This clone occurred once. The chain combines TRBV11-2 with TRBJ2-3, with D possibly being TRBD1 (5 bases). In germline, CDR1 is SGHAT, CDR2 FQNNGV. V was trimmed by 4 bases and J by 2 bases, leaving 13 bases between them. The CDR3 runs to 15 residues. This CDR3 is CASSSRQTPTDTQYF. Written as DNA, the CDR3 is TGTGCCAGCAGCTCAAGACAGACCCCCACAGATACGCAGTATTTT.

V and J are TRBV29-1 and TRBJ2-3; D possibly corresponds to TRBD1 (6 bases). Per germline, CDR1 SQVTM and CDR2 ANQGSEA. The CDR3 runs to 14 residues. Trimming left V 7 bases short and J 4 bases short, with 18 bases between. This chain's CDR3 is CSAGPGAGADTQYF. CDR3 in DNA: TGCAGCGCAGGGCCAGGGGCGGGCGCAGATACGCAGTATTTT.

This clone occurred once. This chain uses TRBV5-1 with TRBJ2-7, with TRBD2 matching 7 bases. Looked up from germline, CDR1 is SGHRS and CDR2 is YFSETQ. Unmatched junction bases numbered 14, after V lost 1 base and J lost 7 bases. The CDR3 has 16 amino acids. CDR3 DNA sequence: TGCGCCAGCAGCTTGATCGGTCCAGCGGGGCCTTGGGAGCAGTACTTC. Residues: CASSLIGPAGPWEQYF.